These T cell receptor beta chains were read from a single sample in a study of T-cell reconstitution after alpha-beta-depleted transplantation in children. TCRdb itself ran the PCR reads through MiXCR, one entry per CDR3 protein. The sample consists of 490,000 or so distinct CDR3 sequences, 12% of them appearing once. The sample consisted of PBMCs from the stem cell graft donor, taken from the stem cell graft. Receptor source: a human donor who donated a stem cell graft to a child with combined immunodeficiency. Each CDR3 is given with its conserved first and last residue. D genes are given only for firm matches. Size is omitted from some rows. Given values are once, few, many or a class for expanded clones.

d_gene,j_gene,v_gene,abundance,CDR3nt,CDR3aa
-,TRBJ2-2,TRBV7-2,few,TGTGCCAGCAGCCCCCACCGACCCGGCACCGGGGAGCTGTTTTTT,CASSPHRPGTGELFF
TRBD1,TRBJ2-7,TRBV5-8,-,TGTGCCAGCAGCTTGAGGGGGCCGACAGGGCCCTCGTTC,CASSLRGPTGPSF
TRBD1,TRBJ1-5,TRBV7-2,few,TGTGCCAGCAGCTTACACCGGGCCAGGGGGCAGCCCCAGCATTTT,CASSLHRARGQPQHF
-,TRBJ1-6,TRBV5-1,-,TGCGCCAGCAGCTTGATGGGCGACAGAGAGAATTCACCCCTCCACTTT,CASSLMGDRENSPLHF
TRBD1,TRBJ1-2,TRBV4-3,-,TGCGCCAGCAGCCGATACAGGGGAGACTATGGCTACACCTTC,CASSRYRGDYGYTF
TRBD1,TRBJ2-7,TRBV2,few,TGTGCCAGTCCTCGTGGAGGGACAGGGGGCTCGGGGCAGTACTTC,CASPRGGTGGSGQYF
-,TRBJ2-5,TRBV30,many,TGTGCCTGGAGTGGGGAGACCCAGTACTTC,CAWSGETQYF
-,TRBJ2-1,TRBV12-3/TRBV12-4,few,TGTGCCAGCAGTCGAACAGGGTCAAGCTACAATGAGCAGTTCTTC,CASSRTGSSYNEQFF
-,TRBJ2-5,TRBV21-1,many,TGTGCCAGCATCGGGACAGAGCAGATCACGGAGACCCAGTACTTC,CASIGTEQITETQYF
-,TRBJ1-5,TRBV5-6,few,TGTGCCAGCAGCTCCTTGAGAGAGGGAGCCAATCAGCCCCAGCATTTT,CASSSLREGANQPQHF
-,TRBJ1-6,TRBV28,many,TGTGCCAGCAGTCCCAGAAGGGGGGGGGTTTCACCCCTCCACTTT,CASSPRRGGVSPLHF
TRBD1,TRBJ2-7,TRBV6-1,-,TGTGCCAGCAGTGTACAGGGGAGAGACCGCGAGCAGTACTTC,CASSVQGRDREQYF
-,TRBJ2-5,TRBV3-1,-,TGTGCCAGCAGCCACTCCGTTGAGACCCAGTACTTC,CASSHSVETQYF
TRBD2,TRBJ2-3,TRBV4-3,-,TGCGCCAGCAGCCAAGATCTTGGTAGCGGGAGAGGGACAGATACGCAGTATTTT,CASSQDLGSGRGTDTQYF
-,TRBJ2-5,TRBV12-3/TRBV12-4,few,TGTGCCAGCAGTTTAATAGGTCTCCGGGGAGAGACCCAGTACTTC,CASSLIGLRGETQYF
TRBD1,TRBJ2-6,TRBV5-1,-,TGCGCCAGCAGCCCCCGTGGGCAGGGGGAGTCTGGGGCCAACGTCCTGACTTTC,CASSPRGQGESGANVLTF
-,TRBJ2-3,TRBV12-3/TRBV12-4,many,TGTGCCAGCAGTTTTGCGGTTACAGATACGCAGTATTTT,CASSFAVTDTQYF
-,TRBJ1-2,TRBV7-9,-,TGTGCCAGCAGACACAGGACCAACTATGGCTACACCTTC,CASRHRTNYGYTF
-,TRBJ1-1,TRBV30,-,TGTGCCTGGAGTGTAGAAGTAGGGGCTTTCTTT,CAWSVEVGAFF
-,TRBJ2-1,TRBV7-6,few,TGTGCCAGCAGCCCGCTGGGACCGAACAATGAGCAGTTCTTC,CASSPLGPNNEQFF
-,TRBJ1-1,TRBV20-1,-,TGCAGTGCTAGAGATCATGGGCGGGGGGCTGAAGCTTTCTTT,CSARDHGRGAEAFF
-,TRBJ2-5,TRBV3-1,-,TGTGCCAGCAGCCACCTCGACTCGATGAAAGAGACCCAGTACTTC,CASSHLDSMKETQYF
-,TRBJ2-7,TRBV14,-,TGTGCCAGCAGCCAATTAGTCTACGAGCAGTACTTC,CASSQLVYEQYF
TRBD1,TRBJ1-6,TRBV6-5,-,TGTGCCAGCAGTTACTCGATAACACGGACAGGGGTGGATAATTCACCCCTCCACTTT,CASSYSITRTGVDNSPLHF
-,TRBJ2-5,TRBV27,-,TGTGCCAGCGTCCCGTGGTACTTC,CASVPWYF
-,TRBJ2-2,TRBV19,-,TGTGCCAGTAGTATAGTTTTAGCGGTCGAGAACACCGGGGAGCTGTTTTTT,CASSIVLAVENTGELFF
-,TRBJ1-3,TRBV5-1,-,TGCGCCAGCAGCCGGTCCAGTACCGCGAATGGAAACACCATATATTTT,CASSRSSTANGNTIYF